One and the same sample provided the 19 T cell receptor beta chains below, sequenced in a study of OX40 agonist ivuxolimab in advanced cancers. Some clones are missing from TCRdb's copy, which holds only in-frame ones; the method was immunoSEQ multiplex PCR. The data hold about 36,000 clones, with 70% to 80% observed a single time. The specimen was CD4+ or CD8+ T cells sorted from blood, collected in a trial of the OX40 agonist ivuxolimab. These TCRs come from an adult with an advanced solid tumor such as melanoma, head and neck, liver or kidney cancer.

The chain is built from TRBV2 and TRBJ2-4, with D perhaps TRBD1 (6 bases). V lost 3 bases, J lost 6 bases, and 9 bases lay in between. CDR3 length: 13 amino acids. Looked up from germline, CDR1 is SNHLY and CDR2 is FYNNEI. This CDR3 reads CASSDWGLNIQYF. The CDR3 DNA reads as TGTGCCAGCAGTGATTGGGGGCTAAACATTCAGTACTTC.

CDR3 protein: CASTGGLMNTEAFF. For the CDR3, the DNA is TGTGCCAGCACCGGGGGGTTGATGAACACTGAAGCTTTCTTT. The V and J genes are TRBV6-5 and TRBJ1-1, with D perhaps TRBD1 (5 bases). Per the germline V gene, CDR1 is MNHEY and CDR2 is SVGAGI. This CDR3 is built from 14 residues. V shed 7 bases and J shed 0 bases, with 12 bases lying between them.

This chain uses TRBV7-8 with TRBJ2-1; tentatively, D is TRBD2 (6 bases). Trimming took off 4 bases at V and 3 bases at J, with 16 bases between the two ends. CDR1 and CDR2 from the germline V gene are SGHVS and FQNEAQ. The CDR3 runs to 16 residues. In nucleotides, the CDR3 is TGTGCCAGCAGCTCTATTCGGACTACCAACTACAATGAGCAGTTCTTC. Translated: CASSSIRTTNYNEQFF.

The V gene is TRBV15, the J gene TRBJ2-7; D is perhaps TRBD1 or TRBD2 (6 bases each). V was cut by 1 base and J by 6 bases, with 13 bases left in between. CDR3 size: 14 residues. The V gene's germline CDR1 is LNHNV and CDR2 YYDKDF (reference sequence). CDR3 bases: TGTGCCACCAGCAGAGGGAGGGAACAGGGCGAGCAGTACTTC. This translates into CATSRGREQGEQYF.

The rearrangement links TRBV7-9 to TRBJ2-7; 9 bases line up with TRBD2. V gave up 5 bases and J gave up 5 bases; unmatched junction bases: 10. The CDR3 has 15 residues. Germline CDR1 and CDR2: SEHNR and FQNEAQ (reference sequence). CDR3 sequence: CASSGLAGTVDEQYF. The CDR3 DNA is TGTGCCAGCAGCGGCCTAGCGGGAACTGTCGACGAGCAGTACTTC.

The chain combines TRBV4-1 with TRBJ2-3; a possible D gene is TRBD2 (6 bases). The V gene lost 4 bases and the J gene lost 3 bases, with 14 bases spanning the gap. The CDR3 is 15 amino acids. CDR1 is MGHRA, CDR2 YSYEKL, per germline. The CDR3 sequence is CASSPIWRGTDTQYF. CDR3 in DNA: TGCGCCAGCAGCCCCATTTGGAGGGGAACAGATACGCAGTATTTT.

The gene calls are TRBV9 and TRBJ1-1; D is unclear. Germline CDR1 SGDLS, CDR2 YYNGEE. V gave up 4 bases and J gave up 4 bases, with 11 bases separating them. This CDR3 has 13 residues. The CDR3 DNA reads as TGTGCCAGCAGCACTCAATCAGGCACTGAAGCTTTCTTT. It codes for CASSTQSGTEAFF.

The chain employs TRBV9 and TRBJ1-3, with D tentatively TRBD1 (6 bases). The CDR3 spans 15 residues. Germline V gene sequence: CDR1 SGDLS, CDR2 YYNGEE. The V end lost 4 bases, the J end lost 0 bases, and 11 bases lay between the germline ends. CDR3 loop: CASSIGQSSGNTIYF. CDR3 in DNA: TGTGCCAGCAGCATTGGACAGAGCTCTGGAAACACCATATATTTT.

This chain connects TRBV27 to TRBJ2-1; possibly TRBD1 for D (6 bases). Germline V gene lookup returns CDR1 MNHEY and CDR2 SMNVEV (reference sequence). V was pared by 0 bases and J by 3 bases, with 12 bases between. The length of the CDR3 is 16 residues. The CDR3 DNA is TGTGCCAGCAGTTTATCTTCCGGGACAATCTACAATGAGCAGTTCTTC. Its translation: CASSLSSGTIYNEQFF.

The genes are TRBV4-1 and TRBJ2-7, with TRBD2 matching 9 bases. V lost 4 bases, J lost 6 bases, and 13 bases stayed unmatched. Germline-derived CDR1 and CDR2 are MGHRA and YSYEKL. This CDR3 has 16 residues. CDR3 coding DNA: TGCGCCAGCAGCCCGTCCGGAGTAGCGGGAGTGAGCGAGCAGTACTTC. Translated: CASSPSGVAGVSEQYF.

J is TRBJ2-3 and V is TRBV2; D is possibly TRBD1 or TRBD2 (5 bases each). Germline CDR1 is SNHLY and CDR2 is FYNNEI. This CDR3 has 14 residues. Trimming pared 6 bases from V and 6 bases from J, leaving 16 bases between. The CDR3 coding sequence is TGTGCCAGCAGGGGGGAAAAAATTTTGGATACGCAGTATTTT. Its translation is CASRGEKILDTQYF.

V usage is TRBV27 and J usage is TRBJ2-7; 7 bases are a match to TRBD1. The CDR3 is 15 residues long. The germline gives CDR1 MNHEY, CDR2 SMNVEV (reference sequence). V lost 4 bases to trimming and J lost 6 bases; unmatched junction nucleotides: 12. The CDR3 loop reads CASSYPGGTRGEQYF. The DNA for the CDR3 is TGTGCCAGCAGTTATCCAGGGGGAACCCGTGGCGAGCAGTACTTC.

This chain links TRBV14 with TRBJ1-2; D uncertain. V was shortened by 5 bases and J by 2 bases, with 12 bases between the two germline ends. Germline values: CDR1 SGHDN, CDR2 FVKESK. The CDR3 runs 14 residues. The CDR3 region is CASSTGGFNYGYTF. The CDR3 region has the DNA TGTGCCAGCAGCACGGGCGGATTCAACTATGGCTACACCTTC.

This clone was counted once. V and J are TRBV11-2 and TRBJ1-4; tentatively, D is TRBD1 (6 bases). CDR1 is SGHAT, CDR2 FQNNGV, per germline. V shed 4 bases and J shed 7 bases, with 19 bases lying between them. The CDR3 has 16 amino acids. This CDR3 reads CASSSQGQLGGEKLFF. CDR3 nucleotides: TGTGCCAGCAGCTCCCAGGGACAACTCGGAGGTGAAAAACTGTTTTTT. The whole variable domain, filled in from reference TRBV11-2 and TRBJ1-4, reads EAGVAQSPRYKIIEKRQSVAFWCNPISGHATLYWYQQILGQGPKLLIQFQNNGVVDDSQLPKDRFSAERLKGVDSTLKIQPAKLEDSAVYLCASSSQGQLGGEKLFFGSGTQLSVL.

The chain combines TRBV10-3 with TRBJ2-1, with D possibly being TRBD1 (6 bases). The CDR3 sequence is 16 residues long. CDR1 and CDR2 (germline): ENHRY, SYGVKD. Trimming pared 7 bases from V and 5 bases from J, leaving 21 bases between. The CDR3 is CAIKDSSLESNNEQFF. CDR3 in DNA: TGTGCCATCAAGGACAGCTCCTTGGAGTCTAACAATGAGCAGTTCTTC.

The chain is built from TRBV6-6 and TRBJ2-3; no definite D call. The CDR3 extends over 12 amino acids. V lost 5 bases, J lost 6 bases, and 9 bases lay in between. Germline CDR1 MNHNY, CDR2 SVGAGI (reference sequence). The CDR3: CASSLVDDTQYF. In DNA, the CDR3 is TGTGCCAGCAGTCTGGTGGACGATACGCAGTATTTT.

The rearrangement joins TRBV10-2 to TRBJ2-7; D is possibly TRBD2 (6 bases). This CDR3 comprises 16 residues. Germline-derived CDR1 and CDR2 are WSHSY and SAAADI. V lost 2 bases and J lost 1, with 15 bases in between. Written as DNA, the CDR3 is TGCGCCAGCAGTGAGCCATGGGACGGACTATCCTACGAGCAGTACTTC. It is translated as CASSEPWDGLSYEQYF.

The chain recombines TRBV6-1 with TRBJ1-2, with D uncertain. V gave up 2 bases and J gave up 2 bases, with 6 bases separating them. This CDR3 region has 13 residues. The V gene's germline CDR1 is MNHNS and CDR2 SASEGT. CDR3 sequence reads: CASSEYMNYGYTF. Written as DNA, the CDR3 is TGTGCCAGCAGTGAATACATGAACTATGGCTACACCTTC.

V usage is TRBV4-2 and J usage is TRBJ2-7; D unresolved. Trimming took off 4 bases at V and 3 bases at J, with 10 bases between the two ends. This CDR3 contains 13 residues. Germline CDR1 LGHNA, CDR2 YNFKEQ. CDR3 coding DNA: TGTGCCAGCAGCCCCTCCGTAGACTACGAGCAGTACTTC. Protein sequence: CASSPSVDYEQYF.